The 15 T cell receptor beta chains below all came from one sample that was sequenced in a study of early T cells in non-severe SARS-CoV-2 infection. TCRdb reprocessed the 5' RACE reads via MiXCR and lists one record per CDR3 protein. The sample has 60,000 to 75,000 distinct CDR3 sequences; 12% are singletons. Material for sequencing was whole blood. These receptors all stem from an adult who was a healthcare worker with PCR-confirmed SARS-CoV-2 infection or an uninfected control (not recorded which).

This clonotype was seen repeatedly, ten times or more. This chain joins TRBV3-1 and TRBJ1-1; D is unclear. This CDR3 comprises 14 residues. CDR1 and CDR2 from the germline V gene are LGHDT and YNNKEL (reference sequence). Trimming pared 1 base from V and 5 bases from J, leaving 11 bases between. CDR3 region: CASSQGRRGTEAFF. CDR3 nucleotides: TGTGCCAGCAGCCAAGGTCGGAGAGGGACTGAAGCTTTCTTT.

This clonotype was picked up a small number of times. V and J are TRBV2 and TRBJ1-5; D unclear. Between the trimmed V and J ends, which lost 3 bases and 4 bases, there was a span of 7 bases. CDR1 is SNHLY and CDR2 is FYNNEI in the germline V gene. The CDR3 extends over 13 amino acids. Here the CDR3 reads CASSDTTNQPQHF. The DNA for the CDR3 is TGTGCCAGCAGTGATACAACTAATCAGCCCCAGCATTTT.

This clonotype has just a few counts. The genes are TRBV3-1 and TRBJ2-7, with 7 bases fitting TRBD1. V shed 5 bases and J 6 bases; nucleotides not matched to a gene: 7. Germline V gene lookup returns CDR1 LGHDT and CDR2 YNNKEL (reference sequence). The CDR3 totals 13 residues. This CDR3 reads CASSYRQGFEQYF. In DNA form, the CDR3 reads TGTGCCAGCAGCTACCGACAGGGTTTCGAGCAGTACTTC.

In its sample, this clonotype was seen a few times. The rearrangement joins TRBV18 to TRBJ1-3; D unclear. V gave up 2 bases and J gave up 0 bases, with 8 bases separating them. Germline CDR1 and CDR2: KGHSH and LQKENI. CDR3 length: 15 amino acids. The CDR3 DNA reads TGTGCCAGCTCACCAGGACGTAACTCTGGAAACACCATATATTTT. It codes for CASSPGRNSGNTIYF. Using reference TRBV18 and TRBJ1-3 for the parts outside the CDR3, the full variable domain is NAGVMQNPRHLVRRRGQEARLRCSPMKGHSHVYWYRQLPEEGLKFMVYLQKENIIDESGMPKERFSAEFPKEGPSILRIQQVVRGDSAAYFCASSPGRNSGNTIYFGEGSWLTVV.

At least ten counts were recorded for this clonotype. The DNA of the CDR3 is TGCGCCAGCAGCCAAGATCCATCGAGGGGAGGAGCTGGAAACACCATATATTTT. This gives the protein CASSQDPSRGGAGNTIYF. The V call is TRBV4-1, the J call TRBJ1-3, with D perhaps matching TRBD1 (5 bases). From germline, CDR1 is MGHRA and CDR2 YSYEKL. The CDR3 consists of 18 residues. Trimming cost V 0 bases and J 2 bases, with 17 bases left between them.

This clonotype was detected a few times. This chain connects TRBV29-1 to TRBJ2-3, with a weak D call TRBD2 (6 bases). This CDR3 contains 14 residues. Germline CDR1 reads SQVTM; CDR2 reads ANQGSEA. V lost 6 bases, J lost 3 bases, and 16 bases lay in between. The CDR3 here is CSVAGPSFTDTQYF. CDR3 DNA sequence: TGCAGCGTCGCGGGACCCTCATTTACAGATACGCAGTATTTT.

This clonotype was found many times. This chain links TRBV12-3 or TRBV12-4 with TRBJ2-1; the match to TRBD1 covers 7 bases. The V and J ends lost 6 bases and 7 bases, in that order; junction bases with no gene match: 9. The CDR3 consists of 14 residues. The CDR3 protein is CASSLRQGLNEQFF. In DNA form, the CDR3 reads TGTGCCAGCAGCCTTCGACAGGGCTTGAATGAGCAGTTCTTC.

This clonotype was counted ten times or more. The gene calls are TRBV5-1 and TRBJ1-2; 8 bases map to TRBD1. CDR1 is SGHRS, CDR2 YFSETQ, per germline. CDR3 length: 14 amino acids. The V segment lost 0 bases and the J segment 4 bases; nucleotides outside the gene matches: 2. CDR3 sequence reads: CASSLGTGSYGYTF. CDR3 nucleotide sequence: TGCGCCAGCAGCTTGGGGACAGGGAGCTATGGCTACACCTTC.

This clonotype was counted only a few times. The chain combines TRBV25-1 with TRBJ1-6; 7 bases fit TRBD1. The V gene end was trimmed by 7 bases and the J gene end by 10 bases; junction bases not matched to a gene: 7. Germline V lookup: CDR1 MGHDK, CDR2 SYGVNS. The CDR3 totals 13 residues. The CDR3 DNA is TGTGCCAGCACCCGGCAGGGGGGCTCACCCCTCCACTTT. Protein: CASTRQGGSPLHF.

The chain uses TRBV6-2 or TRBV6-3 and TRBJ2-7, with 10 bases lining up with TRBD2. After removal of 6 bases from V and 2 bases from J, the junction contained 10 bases not matched to a gene. Germline-derived CDR1 and CDR2 are MNHEY and SVGEGT. This CDR3 spans 16 amino acids. The CDR3: CASRQTLAGAPYEQYF. CDR3 coding DNA: TGTGCCAGCAGGCAAACCCTAGCGGGAGCCCCCTACGAGCAGTACTTC.

The V gene is TRBV24-1, the J gene TRBJ2-4; no clear D gene. Looked up from germline, CDR1 is KGHDR and CDR2 is SFDVKD. The CDR3 is made up of 13 amino acids. Trimming removed 9 bases at V and 0 bases at J, with 8 bases between. CDR3 sequence: CATLSLAKNIQYF. CDR3 nucleotides: TGTGCCACCCTGTCCTTAGCCAAAAACATTCAGTACTTC.

The sample holds a few counts of this clonotype. The chain has TRBV12-3 or TRBV12-4 and TRBJ2-3; TRBD1 is a possible D gene (6 bases). Trimming shortened V by 5 bases and J by 1 base, and 16 bases separated the two germline ends. The CDR3 totals 16 residues. The CDR3 reads CASSQGTPSGTDTQYF. The CDR3 DNA sequence: TGTGCCAGCAGTCAGGGGACCCCATCCGGCACAGATACGCAGTATTTT.

This clonotype has just a few counts. The chain joins TRBV18 to TRBJ1-4; D remains unclear. Germline CDR1 is KGHSH and CDR2 is LQKENI. This CDR3 comprises 13 residues. V was pared by 5 bases and J by 5 bases, with 9 bases between. The CDR3: CASSDQSNEKLFF. CDR3 coding DNA: TGTGCCAGCTCAGACCAATCGAATGAAAAACTGTTTTTT. Together with reference TRBV18 and TRBJ1-4, the CDR3 gives the full variable domain: NAGVMQNPRHLVRRRGQEARLRCSPMKGHSHVYWYRQLPEEGLKFMVYLQKENIIDESGMPKERFSAEFPKEGPSILRIQQVVRGDSAAYFCASSDQSNEKLFFGSGTQLSVL.

This clonotype was observed at least ten times. The chain has TRBV20-1 and TRBJ1-1; the D gene is possibly TRBD1 (5 bases). CDR1 DFQATT and CDR2 SNEGSKA come from the germline V gene (reference sequence). V shed 4 bases and J shed 0 bases, with 9 bases lying between them. This CDR3 contains 13 residues. CDR3 sequence (DNA): TGCAGTGCTATGGGACGGGTGAACACTGAAGCTTTCTTT. This codes for CSAMGRVNTEAFF.

This clonotype was observed once. The chain combines TRBV12-3 or TRBV12-4 with TRBJ2-1; D is perhaps TRBD1 (6 bases). V lost 3 bases and J 2 bases, leaving 11 bases between the germline ends. The CDR3 length is 15 residues. CDR3 nucleotides: TGTGCCAGCAGTTTTTTTGACAGGCCCTACAATGAGCAGTTCTTC. It translates to CASSFFDRPYNEQFF.